Below, 28 T cell receptor beta chains from the same sample are listed, as sequenced in a study of T-cell memory formation after mild COVID-19. TCRdb processed the 5' RACE reads anew with MiXCR; each CDR3 protein has one entry. The sample lists some 62,000 distinct CDR3 sequences; roughly 9.9% were seen once. The sample taken for sequencing was PBMCs or a T cell subset sorted from them (not recorded which). The receptors come from a man between 18 and 35 years old who had mild COVID-19 (a few samples of this study predate the infection). Cell type and time point are not known.

Many counts were recorded for this clonotype. The rearrangement links TRBV24-1 to TRBJ2-1, with D hard to call. This CDR3 contains 16 residues. V was cut by 2 bases and J by 1 base, with 11 bases left in between. CDR1 and CDR2 from the germline V gene are KGHDR and SFDVKD. This CDR3 is CATSDSLPGSYNEQFF. The CDR3 nucleotides read TGTGCCACCAGTGATTCCCTTCCAGGTTCCTACAATGAGCAGTTCTTC.

This clonotype has more than one count but fewer than ten. The chain combines TRBV7-2 with TRBJ1-1; 8 nucleotides agree with TRBD1. The ends lost 5 bases at V and 5 bases at J; junction bases unmatched: 19. The CDR3 contains 18 residues. Per the germline V gene, CDR1 is SGHTA and CDR2 is FQGNSA. The CDR3 DNA reads TGTGCCAGCAGCCCCCGCCGGACAGGGAATGAATGGAGGACTGAAGCTTTCTTT. Its translation is CASSPRRTGNEWRTEAFF.

By sample share, this clonotype is medium-sized (0.01 to 0.1%). The chain carries TRBV5-1 and TRBJ2-7, with 11 bases aligning to TRBD2. The CDR3 consists of 17 residues. V lost 4 bases to trimming and J lost 0 bases; unmatched junction nucleotides: 9. The germline CDR1 and CDR2 sequences are SGHRS and YFSETQ. CDR3 nucleotides: TGCGCCAGCAGCCCACCTACTAGCGGGGGCTTCTCCTACGAGCAGTACTTC. Encoded protein: CASSPPTSGGFSYEQYF.

The J gene is TRBJ2-7, the V gene TRBV7-9; TRBD2 aligns across 8 bases. J lost 4 bases, V lost 3 bases, and 8 bases had no gene match. Germline V gives CDR1 SEHNR, CDR2 FQNEAQ (reference sequence). CDR3 length equals 15 residues. The CDR3, as DNA: TGTGCCAGCAGCTTTACGCGGGGGGCTCAATACGAGCAGTACTTC. Amino acids: CASSFTRGAQYEQYF.

This rearrangement joins TRBV5-1 to TRBJ2-3; D is tentatively TRBD1 or TRBD2 (5 bases each). The CDR3 runs 15 residues. CDR1 SGHRS and CDR2 YFSETQ come from the germline V gene. Trimming shortened V by 3 bases and J by 0 bases, and 11 bases separated the two germline ends. The DNA for the CDR3 is TGCGCCAGCAGCTCCGGGACGGGGAGCACAGATACGCAGTATTTT. Protein product: CASSSGTGSTDTQYF.

The table lists this clonotype with many counts. The chain couples TRBV7-9 to TRBJ1-4; no definite D call. CDR3 length equals 14 residues. The V and J ends lost 8 bases and 7 bases respectively, with 17 bases between them. CDR1 and CDR2 from the germline V gene are SEHNR and FQNEAQ (reference sequence). The CDR3 reads CASAKWEEREKLFF. The CDR3 nucleotides are TGTGCCAGCGCGAAATGGGAGGAGCGTGAAAAACTGTTTTTT.

V usage is TRBV15 and J usage is TRBJ2-1; D is unclear. The germline CDR1 and CDR2 sequences are LNHNV and YYDKDF (reference sequence). The CDR3 totals 13 residues. Deletions cut 3 bases from V and 3 bases from J, with 6 bases between. This CDR3 is CATSRAHYNEQFF. Written as DNA, the CDR3 is TGTGCCACCAGCAGGGCCCACTACAATGAGCAGTTCTTC.

In this sample, this clonotype turned up many times. The chain links TRBV7-3 to TRBJ2-1; TRBD1 might be the D (6 bases). The CDR3 sequence is 15 residues long. Germline V CDR1 and CDR2: SGHTA, FQGTGA. Trimming took off 1 base at V and 0 bases at J, with 7 bases between the two ends. Written as DNA, the CDR3 is TGTGCCAGCAGCTTAATAGGGGGCTCCTACAATGAGCAGTTCTTC. This encodes CASSLIGGSYNEQFF. Full variable domain (outside the CDR3, taken from reference TRBV7-3 and TRBJ2-1): GAGVSQTPSNKVTEKGKYVELRCDPISGHTALYWYRQSLGQGPEFLIYFQGTGAADDSGLPNDRFFAVRPEGSVSTLKIQRTERGDSAVYLCASSLIGGSYNEQFFGPGTRLTVL.

Only a few counts were recorded for this clonotype. The genes are TRBV7-9 and TRBJ2-5; D possibly corresponds to TRBD2 (5 bases). Germline-derived CDR1 and CDR2 are SEHNR and FQNEAQ (reference sequence). V dropped 0 bases and J dropped 5 bases, with 13 bases sitting between them. The CDR3 consists of 15 residues. The CDR3 DNA follows: TGTGCCAGCAGCTTAGCCTTAGGCGGGCGCGAGACCCAGTACTTC. Amino acid sequence: CASSLALGGRETQYF.

The chain links TRBV27 to TRBJ2-6; possibly TRBD2 for D (7 bases). The V end was cut by 6 bases, the J end by 4 bases, with 16 bases between. Germline CDR1 is MNHEY and CDR2 is SMNVEV (reference sequence). CDR3 length: 16 amino acids. This CDR3 is CASRRGGPSGANVLTF. CDR3 nucleotide sequence: TGTGCCAGCAGGAGGGGGGGCCCCTCCGGGGCCAACGTCCTGACTTTC.

The chain is built from TRBV19 and TRBJ1-1, with unresolved D. This CDR3 contains 13 residues. CDR1 and CDR2 (germline): LNHDA, SQIVND (reference sequence). V was cut by 2 bases and J by 2 bases, with 6 bases left in between. The CDR3 nucleotides are TGTGCCAGTAGTATAAGTCGTAACACTGAAGCTTTCTTT. It codes for CASSISRNTEAFF. Drawing the rest from reference TRBV19 and TRBJ1-1, the complete variable domain is DGGITQSPKYLFRKEGQNVTLSCEQNLNHDAMYWYRQDPGQGLRLIYYSQIVNDFQKGDIAEGYSVSREKKESFPLTVTSAQKNPTAFYLCASSISRNTEAFFGQGTRLTVV.

The genes are TRBV6-5 and TRBJ1-3; D ambiguous. V lost 6 bases and J lost 0, with 6 bases in between. The CDR3 has 13 amino acids. Germline lookup yields CDR1 MNHEY and CDR2 SVGAGI. In DNA form, the CDR3 reads TGTGCCAGCAGGGTCCCCTCTGGAAACACCATATATTTT. This codes for CASRVPSGNTIYF.

The chain carries TRBV12-3 or TRBV12-4 and TRBJ2-2, with D tentatively TRBD2 (6 bases). The germline V and J ends were trimmed by 7 bases and 3 bases, with 15 bases remaining between them. The CDR3 sequence is 15 residues long. DNA for the CDR3: TGTGCCAGCACCTTTTCGGGGGTTGACACCGGGGAGCTGTTTTTT. Residues: CASTFSGVDTGELFF.

The chain links TRBV14 to TRBJ2-5; 8 bases are a match to TRBD2. Germline CDR1 is SGHDN and CDR2 is FVKESK. There are 13 residues in the CDR3. With 8 bases clipped from V and 4 bases from J, the junction kept 6 bases outside the gene matches. The CDR3 loop reads CASQTSARETQYF. As DNA, the CDR3 is TGTGCCAGCCAGACTAGCGCGAGAGAGACCCAGTACTTC.

This clonotype was recorded many times. The chain uses TRBV5-1 and TRBJ1-5; TRBD1 might be the D (5 bases). The V gene lost 1 base and the J gene lost 4 bases, with 12 bases spanning the gap. This CDR3 is 15 amino acids long. Germline CDR1 is SGHRS and CDR2 is YFSETQ. CDR3 protein: CASSLQGARNQPQHF. The CDR3 region has the DNA TGCGCCAGCAGCTTGCAGGGAGCCCGTAATCAGCCCCAGCATTTT.

This clonotype was counted at least ten times. The chain recombines TRBV5-1 with TRBJ2-1; a weak D match, TRBD2 (6 bases). The CDR3 has 16 residues. Trimming took off 5 bases at V and 0 bases at J, with 15 bases between the two ends. CDR1 is SGHRS, CDR2 YFSETQ, per germline. CDR3 in DNA: TGCGCCAGCAGATCCTCTGGGGGAGGCTCCTACAATGAGCAGTTCTTC. This sequence encodes CASRSSGGGSYNEQFF.

The chain combines TRBV10-3 with TRBJ2-3, with TRBD1 matching 7 bases. The CDR3 has 16 amino acids. Germline CDR1 ENHRY, CDR2 SYGVKD. The V gene end was trimmed by 2 bases and the J gene end by 0 bases; junction bases not matched to a gene: 5. The DNA of the CDR3 is TGTGCCATCAGTGAGCACCACAGGGGAAGCACAGATACGCAGTATTTT. It codes for CAISEHHRGSTDTQYF.

This clonotype was counted between two and nine times. The chain recombines TRBV7-2 with TRBJ1-3; no clear D gene. The CDR3 has 12 amino acids. The V gene lost 6 bases and the J gene lost 8 bases, with 11 bases spanning the gap. The V gene's germline CDR1 is SGHTA and CDR2 FQGNSA. CDR3 sequence reads: CASRLEGDTIYF. The CDR3 nucleotides are TGTGCCAGCAGGCTCGAGGGCGACACCATATATTTT.

The chain recombines TRBV7-9 with TRBJ2-7, with D perhaps being TRBD1 or TRBD2 (5 bases each). The length of the CDR3 is 13 residues. Trimming shortened V by 3 bases and J by 3 bases, and 9 bases separated the two germline ends. The germline V gene has CDR1 SEHNR and CDR2 FQNEAQ (reference sequence). The CDR3 is CASSFRDVYEQYF. In nucleotides, the CDR3 is TGTGCCAGCAGCTTCCGGGACGTCTACGAGCAGTACTTC.

The genes are TRBV6-1 and TRBJ2-5; 11 nucleotides agree with TRBD2. The V gene's germline CDR1 is MNHNS and CDR2 SASEGT. V gave up 6 bases and J gave up 9 bases; unmatched junction bases: 12. The CDR3 extends over 15 amino acids. CDR3 sequence (DNA): TGTGCCAGCAGCCTTAGCGGGGGGGGTCGAGGGGCCCAGTACTTC. Protein sequence: CASSLSGGGRGAQYF.

This clonotype was picked up many times. The genes are TRBV20-1 and TRBJ2-7, with TRBD1 matching 7 bases. The CDR3 consists of 14 residues. CDR1 DFQATT and CDR2 SNEGSKA come from the germline V gene (reference sequence). Trimming cost V 0 bases and J 3 bases; bases outside gene matches: 5. DNA for the CDR3: TGCAGTGCTAGAGATAGGGACAGCTACTACGAGCAGTACTTC. This sequence encodes CSARDRDSYYEQYF.

This clonotype was seen at least ten times. The chain links TRBV5-1 to TRBJ2-1, with 8 bases lining up with TRBD1. Trimming took 6 bases from V and 4 from J; bases not matched to a gene: 6. The CDR3 length is 14 residues. CDR1 and CDR2 from the germline V gene are SGHRS and YFSETQ. The chain's CDR3 is CASTTGAAYNEQFF. CDR3 in DNA: TGCGCCAGCACGACAGGGGCGGCTTACAATGAGCAGTTCTTC.

This clonotype turned up a few times. This rearrangement joins TRBV6-1 to TRBJ1-4; D ambiguous. This CDR3 contains 12 residues. Trimming cost V 0 bases and J 13 bases, with 9 bases left between them. Germline CDR1 MNHNS, CDR2 SASEGT. CDR3 sequence: CASSEAAALLFF. CDR3 DNA sequence: TGTGCCAGCAGTGAAGCAGCAGCCTTACTGTTTTTT.

This clonotype has at least ten counts. This chain connects TRBV6-5 to TRBJ1-1; TRBD1 matches at 8 bases. The CDR3 runs to 15 residues. Trimming cost V 6 bases and J 3 bases; bases outside gene matches: 9. Germline CDR1 is MNHEY and CDR2 is SVGAGI. CDR3 loop: CASSWRTGGHTEAFF. The DNA of the CDR3 is TGTGCCAGCAGCTGGCGAACAGGGGGGCACACTGAAGCTTTCTTT.

At least ten counts were recorded for this clonotype. The chain links TRBV5-1 to TRBJ2-1; D is unclear. The germline gives CDR1 SGHRS, CDR2 YFSETQ. The CDR3 contains 16 residues. V lost 4 bases and J lost 6, with 20 bases in between. The CDR3 bases are TGCGCCAGCAGCCCACCCGGTGGTAAGCTTACCAATGAGCAGTTCTTC. It yields the protein CASSPPGGKLTNEQFF.

The chain employs TRBV7-8 and TRBJ1-6; D possibly corresponds to TRBD1 (6 bases). Germline V gene lookup returns CDR1 SGHVS and CDR2 FQNEAQ. The germline V and J ends were trimmed by 4 bases and 11 bases, with 18 bases remaining between them. The CDR3 extends over 15 amino acids. The CDR3: CASSSGDITHTPLHF. CDR3 bases: TGTGCCAGCAGCTCCGGGGACATTACCCATACACCCCTCCACTTT.

This clonotype was observed a handful of times. The V call is TRBV7-2, the J call TRBJ1-1, with 7 bases matching TRBD1. V was clipped by 5 bases and J by 2 bases; unmatched bases: 14. Germline CDR1 SGHTA, CDR2 FQGNSA. This CDR3 is 17 amino acids long. The CDR3 loop reads CASSAYRGAPINTEAFF. The CDR3 DNA reads TGTGCCAGCAGCGCATACAGGGGCGCGCCTATTAACACTGAAGCTTTCTTT.

At least ten counts were recorded for this clonotype. V and J are TRBV27 and TRBJ2-5, with a tentative D call TRBD2 (5 bases). Germline CDR1 is MNHEY and CDR2 is SMNVEV (reference sequence). Trimming took off 7 bases at V and 4 bases at J, with 16 bases between the two ends. The CDR3 sequence is 14 residues long. CDR3 coding DNA: TGTGCCAGCAAGGTTACCCTAGGAGGAGAGACCCAGTACTTC. This sequence encodes CASKVTLGGETQYF.